This TCR beta chain was sequenced for a study of blood T cell repertoires in COVID-19. Germline trimming cut 1 base from V and 8 bases from J; bases unmatched to any gene: 5. From germline, CDR1 is LNHNV and CDR2 YYDKDF (reference sequence). The CDR3 spans 15 residues. In the authors' workflow: For nucleated cells, counts were estimated from reference gene primer amplification. Libraries were prepared by immunoSEQ multiplex PCR; TCRdb keeps only in-frame clonotypes and omits some of them. V, J and clone size are taken as reported in that table, and D and trimming were inferred from the DNA itself. The profile covers 300,000 to 350,000 clones, with roughly 89% appearing a single time and 3.5% to 4.5% taken by the ten largest. Residents of about 25 US areas, aged roughly 18 to 95 years, made up the participants.

The source is a woman between 18 and 29 years old with acute COVID-19. The chain links TRBV15 to TRBJ2-4; 10 bases are shared with TRBD1. Sequencing was carried out using PBMCs or T cells enriched from blood (not recorded which). In DNA, the CDR3 is TGTGCCACCAGCAGAGGGACAGGGGGAGGATACATTCAGTACTTC. It yields the protein CATSRGTGGGYIQYF.